Following are 26 T cell receptor beta chains from one sample sequenced in a study of technical replicates of blood from a handful of donors. Clones were sequenced by immunoSEQ multiplex PCR, and TCRdb holds only the in-frame ones, with some missing. The table shows about 68,000 clones, with 95% to 98% occurring only once. The specimen was T cells isolated from PBMCs. The source of these receptors is a human donor in good health.

V usage is TRBV2 and J usage is TRBJ1-1, with 7 bases that match TRBD1. This CDR3 spans 14 amino acids. Germline V gene data show CDR1 as SNHLY and CDR2 as FYNNEI. Trimming took 5 bases from V and 1 from J; bases not matched to a gene: 4. The DNA for the CDR3 is TGTGCCAGCAGTCAAGGGGGCAGGAACACTGAAGCTTTCTTT. Protein: CASSQGGRNTEAFF.

The rearrangement joins TRBV6-4 to TRBJ1-2; D gene uncertain. The germline V gene has CDR1 MRHNA and CDR2 SNTAGT. The CDR3 length is 14 residues. Trimming cost V 0 bases and J 4 bases, with 9 bases left between them. The CDR3 loop reads CASSDSSGAYGYTF. CDR3 DNA sequence: TGTGCCAGCAGTGACTCGAGCGGCGCCTATGGCTACACCTTC.

With respect to this clone: One junction end does not reproduce the germline sequence, and a read error may be involved. The V and J genes are TRBV7-7 and TRBJ2-2, with D maybe TRBD2 (5 bases). The CDR3 covers 14 residues. Germline CDR1 is SSHAT and CDR2 is FNYEAQ (reference sequence). CDR3 region: CASSLARDTGELFF. The DNA of the CDR3 is TGTGCTAGCAGCTTAGCCCGGGATACTGGGGAGCTGTTTTTT.

The rearrangement links TRBV11-2 to TRBJ2-4, with TRBD1 identical over 7 bases. The J segment lost 7 bases and the V segment lost 1 base, leaving 7 bases of the junction unmatched. The CDR3 spans 15 residues. Germline loops: CDR1 SGHAT, CDR2 FQNNGV. Here the CDR3 reads CASSLGPTTGNIQYF. CDR3 nucleotide sequence: TGTGCCAGCAGCTTAGGCCCCACGACAGGGAACATTCAGTACTTC.

The chain couples TRBV6-6 to TRBJ2-7; 9 bases are shared with TRBD1. CDR1 and CDR2 from the germline V gene are MNHNY and SVGAGI (reference sequence). This CDR3 has 15 amino acids. The J segment lost 12 bases and the V segment lost 11 bases, leaving 23 bases of the junction unmatched. This chain's CDR3 is CAESGQGYGLAVRYF. CDR3 sequence (DNA): TGTGCCGAGTCGGGACAGGGATATGGTCTAGCGGTTCGGTACTTC.

CDR3 region: CASSAGTGELTEAFF. CDR3 DNA: TGTGCCAGCAGCGCCGGGACAGGGGAGCTCACTGAAGCTTTCTTT. The chain is built from TRBV28 and TRBJ1-1; 10 bases are a match to TRBD1. Trimming took 6 bases from V and 4 from J; bases not matched to a gene: 8. The length of the CDR3 is 15 residues. Germline-derived CDR1 and CDR2 are MDHEN and SYDVKM.

This clone was observed once. This sequence joins TRBV25-1 and TRBJ2-7; unclear D gene. CDR3 length equals 11 residues. Germline assignment: CDR1 MGHDK and CDR2 SYGVNS. V was trimmed by 7 bases and J by 3 bases, leaving 7 bases between them. The CDR3 nucleotides read TGTGCCAGCACCCACATCTACGAGCAGTACTTC. Amino acids: CASTHIYEQYF.

This clone was detected once. V is TRBV5-1 and J is TRBJ2-2; D is undetermined. The germline CDR1 and CDR2 sequences are SGHRS and YFSETQ. This CDR3 is built from 11 residues. V was clipped by 5 bases and J by 8 bases, with 7 bases between them. CDR3 bases: TGCGCCAGCAGTCTAATAGGGGAGCTGTTTTTT. It yields the protein CASSLIGELFF.

V usage is TRBV20-1 and J usage is TRBJ2-1, with D possibly being TRBD1 (6 bases). CDR1 is DFQATT, CDR2 SNEGSKA, per germline (reference sequence). The V end was cut by 5 bases, the J end by 5 bases, with 7 bases between. This CDR3 has 11 residues. The CDR3 spells CSAHRDNEQFF. In nucleotides, the CDR3 is TGCAGTGCTCACAGGGACAATGAGCAGTTCTTC.

The chain employs TRBV10-2 and TRBJ2-7; maybe TRBD2 (5 bases). The germline V gene encodes CDR1 WSHSY and CDR2 SAAADI. The length of the CDR3 is 11 residues. The germline V and J ends were trimmed by 4 bases and 6 bases, with 7 bases remaining between them. The CDR3 coding sequence is TGCGCCAGCAGTGGAGGGATCGAGCAGTACTTC. Its translation is CASSGGIEQYF.

The V and J genes are TRBV7-9 and TRBJ2-7; D is possibly TRBD2 (6 bases). This CDR3 is built from 12 residues. V shed 6 bases and J shed 3 bases, with 9 bases lying between them. Germline V gives CDR1 SEHNR, CDR2 FQNEAQ (reference sequence). CDR3 sequence: CASSGSGYEQYF. The CDR3 region has the DNA TGTGCCAGCAGTGGTAGCGGCTACGAGCAGTACTTC.

The chain carries TRBV7-9 and TRBJ1-1; 7 bases fit TRBD1. The CDR3 covers 14 residues. Trimming cost V 3 bases and J 3 bases; bases outside gene matches: 4. CDR1 and CDR2 (germline): SEHNR, FQNEAQ (reference sequence). CDR3 nucleotide sequence: TGTGCCAGCAGCTTCGTTGACAGGGACACTGAAGCTTTCTTT. Protein: CASSFVDRDTEAFF.

The rearrangement links TRBV12-5 to TRBJ2-5, with D perhaps matching TRBD2 (6 bases). Germline lookup yields CDR1 LGHNT and CDR2 FRNRAP. The CDR3 loop spans 13 amino acids. Trimming cost V 5 bases and J 4 bases, with 11 bases left between them. In nucleotides, the CDR3 is TGTGCTAGTGGTGGAGGGCCTAGAGAGACCCAGTACTTC. This sequence encodes CASGGGPRETQYF.

The chain employs TRBV6-5 and TRBJ2-1; possible D gene TRBD2, 7 bases. The CDR3 sequence is 16 residues long. Deletions cut 0 bases from V and 7 bases from J, with 16 bases between. Germline lookup yields CDR1 MNHEY and CDR2 SVGAGI. The CDR3 loop reads CASSYSGGRVGNEQFF. DNA for the CDR3: TGTGCCAGCAGTTACTCAGGGGGGAGGGTGGGGAATGAGCAGTTCTTC.

The chain carries TRBV4-3 and TRBJ2-3, with TRBD2 identical over 8 bases. Germline V lookup: CDR1 LGHNA, CDR2 YSLEER. J lost 6 bases, V lost 2 bases, and 10 bases had no gene match. The CDR3 sequence is 16 residues long. The DNA of the CDR3 is TGCGCCAGCAGCCAAAAGGGGATAGCGGGATCCGATACGCAGTATTTT. Its translation is CASSQKGIAGSDTQYF.

This CDR3 reads CAISGKMNTEAFF. DNA for the CDR3: TGTGCCATCTCGGGGAAGATGAACACTGAAGCTTTCTTT. The chain recombines TRBV10-3 with TRBJ1-1; D not resolved. The germline V gene encodes CDR1 ENHRY and CDR2 SYGVKD. The germline V and J ends were trimmed by 8 bases and 0 bases, with 10 bases remaining between them. This CDR3 contains 13 residues.

The table lists this clone with a count of one. The chain has TRBV25-1 and TRBJ2-7, with D uncertain. The V end was cut by 1 base, the J end by 5 bases, with 6 bases between. The CDR3 consists of 12 residues. Germline V gene lookup returns CDR1 MGHDK and CDR2 SYGVNS. The chain's CDR3 is CASSESGHEQYF. The CDR3 coding sequence is TGTGCCAGCAGTGAATCGGGTCACGAGCAGTACTTC.

The rearrangement joins TRBV19 to TRBJ2-1; 7 bases are shared with TRBD2. Germline V CDR1 and CDR2: LNHDA, SQIVND (reference sequence). The CDR3 runs 15 residues. Trimming removed 2 bases from V and 7 bases from J; junction bases left unmatched: 8. The CDR3 DNA is TGTGCCAGTAGTATAATGGGCGGGAGAAGGAATGAGCAGTTCTTC. Its translation is CASSIMGGRRNEQFF. Complete variable domain (other parts from reference TRBV19 and TRBJ2-1): DGGITQSPKYLFRKEGQNVTLSCEQNLNHDAMYWYRQDPGQGLRLIYYSQIVNDFQKGDIAEGYSVSREKKESFPLTVTSAQKNPTAFYLCASSIMGGRRNEQFFGPGTRLTVL.

The J gene is TRBJ2-7, the V gene TRBV4-2; D is possibly TRBD2 (6 bases). Germline lookup yields CDR1 LGHNA and CDR2 YNFKEQ. V lost 4 bases to trimming and J lost 9 bases, with 19 bases between them. This CDR3 comprises 14 residues. The chain's CDR3 is CASSPERGMEVQYF. The CDR3 nucleotides are TGTGCCAGCAGCCCGGAACGGGGGATGGAGGTGCAGTACTTC.

The rearrangement joins TRBV19 to TRBJ1-5; possible D gene TRBD1, 5 bases. The CDR3 extends over 16 amino acids. Germline loops: CDR1 LNHDA, CDR2 SQIVND (reference sequence). V was pared by 4 bases and J by 1 base, with 14 bases between. CDR3: CASSTLGALSNQPQHF. The CDR3 DNA sequence: TGTGCCAGTAGTACTTTAGGGGCGTTGAGCAATCAGCCCCAGCATTTT.

The chain combines TRBV30 with TRBJ2-7, with unresolved D. Germline V gene data show CDR1 as GTSNPN and CDR2 as SVGIG (reference sequence). Deletions cut 2 bases from V and 3 bases from J, with 5 bases between. CDR3 length: 11 residues. The CDR3 loop reads CAWSPGYEQYF. The CDR3 region has the DNA TGTGCCTGGAGTCCGGGCTACGAGCAGTACTTC.

The chain recombines TRBV4-3 with TRBJ2-1; 7 bases match TRBD2. Germline V gene lookup returns CDR1 LGHNA and CDR2 YSLEER. The CDR3 consists of 18 residues. V trimming: 1 base; J trimming: 3 bases; junction bases outside the gene matches: 12. CDR3 in amino acids: CASSQGLGEGLGYNEQFF. The CDR3 DNA reads TGCGCCAGCAGCCAAGGGTTGGGGGAGGGCCTTGGCTACAATGAGCAGTTCTTC.

The V and J genes are TRBV29-1 and TRBJ1-1; possibly TRBD1 for D (6 bases). CDR1 SQVTM and CDR2 ANQGSEA come from the germline V gene. The CDR3 covers 13 residues. The V end was cut by 6 bases, the J end by 4 bases, with 15 bases between. This CDR3 is CSVSQGAGTEAFF. DNA for the CDR3: TGCAGCGTCTCACAGGGAGCTGGCACTGAAGCTTTCTTT.

This chain uses TRBV18 with TRBJ1-1; no definite D call. The CDR3 spans 13 residues. V dropped 3 bases and J dropped 0 bases, with 5 bases sitting between them. The germline CDR1 and CDR2 sequences are KGHSH and LQKENI. Here the CDR3 DNA reads TGTGCCAGCTCACCCGAGATGAACACTGAAGCTTTCTTT. It translates to CASSPEMNTEAFF.

The V and J genes are TRBV5-1 and TRBJ1-1; 10 bases are a match to TRBD1. This CDR3 has 14 residues. Germline values: CDR1 SGHRS, CDR2 YFSETQ. The J segment lost 10 bases and the V segment lost 3 bases, leaving 9 bases of the junction unmatched. The CDR3 bases are TGCGCCAGCAGCTCGACAGGGGGCGAGGCGACAGCTTTCTTT. It translates to CASSSTGGEATAFF.

The gene calls are TRBV25-1 and TRBJ1-4; D is perhaps TRBD1 (6 bases). V was shortened by 6 bases and J by 5 bases, with 13 bases between the two germline ends. CDR3 length: 14 residues. CDR1 is MGHDK and CDR2 is SYGVNS in the germline V gene. The CDR3 nucleotides are TGTGCCAGCAGCCTCGCGCAGGGGAATGAAAAACTGTTTTTT. Amino acid sequence: CASSLAQGNEKLFF.